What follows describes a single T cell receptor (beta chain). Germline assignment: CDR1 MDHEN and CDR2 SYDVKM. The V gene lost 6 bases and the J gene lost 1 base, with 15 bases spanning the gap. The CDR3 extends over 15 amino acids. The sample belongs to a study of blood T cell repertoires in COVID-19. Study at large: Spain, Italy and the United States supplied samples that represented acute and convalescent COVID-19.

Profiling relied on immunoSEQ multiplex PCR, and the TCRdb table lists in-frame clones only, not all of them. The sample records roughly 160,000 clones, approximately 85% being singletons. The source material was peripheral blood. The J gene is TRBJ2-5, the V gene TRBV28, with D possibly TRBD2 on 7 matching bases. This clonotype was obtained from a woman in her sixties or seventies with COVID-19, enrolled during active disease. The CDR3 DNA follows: TGTGCCAGCAGAACCGGGGGGCAGGGCCAAGAGACCCAGTACTTC. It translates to CASRTGGQGQETQYF.